This TCR beta chain was observed in a study of T-cell memory formation after mild COVID-19. Turning to the study itself: Largely donor-specific sequence clusters came from two donors. Study-wide results and caveats: Clones that contracted from day 15 to 85 had balanced CD4/CD8; later expanders were CD4+ biased. The study detected some responding clones in pre-infection memory, suggesting cross-reactive memory joined.

This clonotype showed up just a few times. What it binds is unknown. 5'RACE primed from the constant segment yielded TCR alpha and TCR beta cDNA libraries bearing sample barcodes and UMIs. TCRdb used MiXCR to reprocess the 5' RACE reads, holding one entry per CDR3 protein. The data show approximately 250,000 distinct CDR3 sequences, with 15% seen just once and 2.1% held by the top ten. This CDR3 spans 20 amino acids. Unmatched junction bases numbered 16, after V lost 2 bases and J lost 3 bases. In germline, CDR1 is MNHEY, CDR2 SVGAGI. The sample taken for sequencing was PBMCs or a T cell subset sorted from them (not recorded which). The origin of this receptor is an adult woman who had mild COVID-19 (a few samples of this study predate the infection). Cell type and time point are not known. The chain joins TRBV6-5 to TRBJ1-6, with TRBD1 identical over 7 bases. The CDR3 sequence: CASSYDIPGQGVRYNSPLHF. The DNA for the CDR3 is TGTGCCAGCAGTTACGATATTCCGGGGCAGGGGGTCCGCTATAATTCACCCCTCCACTTT.